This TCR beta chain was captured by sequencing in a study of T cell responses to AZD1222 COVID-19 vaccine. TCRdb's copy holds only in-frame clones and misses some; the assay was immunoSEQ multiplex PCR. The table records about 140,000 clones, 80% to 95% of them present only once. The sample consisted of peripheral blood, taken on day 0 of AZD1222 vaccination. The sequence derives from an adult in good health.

For the CDR3, the DNA is TGTGCCAGTAGTCTTGGTGGGGGTTCGATAGCCGGGGAGCTGTTTTTT. It is translated as CASSLGGGSIAGELFF. This rearrangement joins TRBV19 to TRBJ2-2; D assignment may be TRBD1 or TRBD2 (5 bases each). This CDR3 contains 16 residues. Germline V gene lookup returns CDR1 LNHDA and CDR2 SQIVND (reference sequence). V shed 5 bases and J shed 6 bases, with 19 bases lying between them.